This entry lists 26 T cell receptor beta chains sequenced from one sample in a study of cytomegalovirus exposure and HLA in healthy donors. The PCR had 60 Vbeta and 13 Jbeta primers. Generated by immunoSEQ multiplex PCR, the TCRdb table keeps only in-frame clones and is missing some. The data show about 160,000 clones, about 80% seen once. The specimen sequenced was PBMCs. All receptors derive from a man younger than 45 in good health and CMV-seronegative.

This rearrangement joins TRBV11-1 to TRBJ2-2; perhaps TRBD2 as D (6 bases). Per the germline V gene, CDR1 is SGHAT and CDR2 is FQDESV (reference sequence). The length of the CDR3 is 17 residues. V dropped 7 bases and J dropped 0 bases, with 18 bases sitting between them. DNA for the CDR3: TGTGCCAGCACCCTCAACTCGGGACTTTCGAACACCGGGGAGCTGTTTTTT. Translation: CASTLNSGLSNTGELFF.

The V call is TRBV5-1, the J call TRBJ2-5; D unresolved. The CDR3 loop spans 15 amino acids. Germline V CDR1 and CDR2: SGHRS, YFSETQ. V lost 1 base and J 1 base, leaving 11 bases between the germline ends. In DNA form, the CDR3 reads TGCGCCAGCAGCTTGTCACCAACAGCCCAAGAGACCCAGTACTTC. Amino acids: CASSLSPTAQETQYF.

This sequence joins TRBV7-2 and TRBJ1-5, with TRBD1 as a possible D gene (5 bases). CDR1 SGHTA and CDR2 FQGNSA come from the germline V gene. V shed 0 bases and J shed 4 bases, with 10 bases lying between them. The CDR3 is 15 residues long. The CDR3 loop reads CASSLAPGENQPQHF. The CDR3 DNA reads TGTGCCAGCAGCTTAGCGCCGGGGGAAAATCAGCCCCAGCATTTT.

The rearrangement uses TRBV29-1 and TRBJ2-7; TRBD1 aligns across 7 bases. In germline, CDR1 is SQVTM, CDR2 ANQGSEA. Losses at the gene ends were 4 bases for V and 2 bases for J; bases not matched to a gene: 14. The CDR3 runs to 16 residues. In DNA, the CDR3 is TGCAGCGTTGCTAAACTTCCTAGGACAGGAACCTACGAGCAGTACTTC. Its protein is CSVAKLPRTGTYEQYF.

There are a few counts of this clone. The chain has TRBV6-6 and TRBJ2-7; 9 bases are a match to TRBD2. The length of the CDR3 is 13 residues. V lost 8 bases to trimming and J lost 5 bases; unmatched junction nucleotides: 7. CDR1 and CDR2 from the germline V gene are MNHNY and SVGAGI (reference sequence). The chain's CDR3 is CASRTSETDEQYF. CDR3 DNA: TGTGCCAGCCGGACTAGCGAGACGGACGAGCAGTACTTC.

This clone was observed a single time. This rearrangement joins TRBV7-2 to TRBJ2-2; 12 bases fit TRBD2. The CDR3 is 18 residues long. With 1 base clipped from V and 3 bases from J, the junction kept 6 bases outside the gene matches. The V gene's germline CDR1 is SGHTA and CDR2 FQGNSA. This CDR3 reads CASSLEASGGGYTGELFF. In nucleotides, the CDR3 is TGTGCCAGCAGCTTAGAGGCTAGCGGGGGGGGGTACACCGGGGAGCTGTTTTTT.

The chain couples TRBV5-4 to TRBJ2-3, with 7 bases lining up with TRBD2. V lost 0 bases, J lost 7 bases, and 8 bases stayed unmatched. Germline-derived CDR1 and CDR2 are SGHNT and YYREEE (reference sequence). This CDR3 contains 15 residues. The CDR3 DNA is TGTGCCAGCAGCTTGGTAGCGGGCTCGATATATACGCAGTATTTT. Residues: CASSLVAGSIYTQYF.

This clone was seen a single time. The chain combines TRBV7-2 with TRBJ2-5; 11 bases map to TRBD2. Germline assignment: CDR1 SGHTA and CDR2 FQGNSA. This CDR3 comprises 16 residues. After removal of 5 bases from V and 1 base from J, the junction contained 6 bases not matched to a gene. CDR3 residues: CASSQLAGALQETQYF. For the CDR3, the DNA is TGTGCCAGCAGCCAACTAGCGGGGGCCCTCCAAGAGACCCAGTACTTC.

The chain recombines TRBV4-1 with TRBJ2-2; D gene unclear. Between the trimmed V and J ends, which lost 4 bases and 0 bases, there was a span of 9 bases. This CDR3 is built from 15 residues. Germline CDR1 and CDR2: MGHRA and YSYEKL. The CDR3 region has the DNA TGCGCCAGCAGCCTAAGACAACCGAACACCGGGGAGCTGTTTTTT. This gives the protein CASSLRQPNTGELFF.

The chain links TRBV6-1 to TRBJ2-2; TRBD1 matches 9 bases. CDR1 is MNHNS and CDR2 is SASEGT in the germline V gene. The length of the CDR3 is 15 residues. The J segment lost 2 bases and the V segment lost 5 bases, leaving 3 bases of the junction unmatched. The CDR3 loop is CASSRDRVNTGELFF. In nucleotides, the CDR3 is TGTGCCAGCAGTCGGGACAGGGTTAACACCGGGGAGCTGTTTTTT.

The chain links TRBV7-3 to TRBJ2-1, with 9 bases matching TRBD2. The CDR3 loop spans 15 amino acids. J lost 15 bases, V lost 5 bases, and 17 bases had no gene match. Germline lookup yields CDR1 SGHTA and CDR2 FQGTGA. CDR3 sequence reads: CASSPDQLAGNARFF. CDR3 bases: TGTGCCAGCAGCCCAGATCAGCTAGCGGGAAATGCACGGTTCTTC. Full variable domain (remainder filled in from reference TRBV7-3 and TRBJ2-1): GAGVSQTPSNKVTEKGKYVELRCDPISGHTALYWYRQSLGQGPEFLIYFQGTGAADDSGLPNDRFFAVRPEGSVSTLKIQRTERGDSAVYLCASSPDQLAGNARFFGPGTRLTVL.

In regard to this clone: Compared with germline, one end of the junction differs, possibly owing to a read error. The genes are TRBV7-7 and TRBJ2-7; 8 bases match TRBD2. Germline-derived CDR1 and CDR2 are SSHAT and FNYEAQ (reference sequence). CDR3 length: 15 residues. In nucleotides, the CDR3 is TGTGCTAGCAGCTTTGGGACTAGTCTGTTGGACGAGCAGTACTTC. The encoded protein is CASSFGTSLLDEQYF.

The V call is TRBV30, the J call TRBJ1-5; 9 bases fit TRBD1. Germline V CDR1 and CDR2: GTSNPN, SVGIG (reference sequence). The trim removed 3 bases at V and 9 bases at J, leaving 12 bases unmatched. This CDR3 is 15 amino acids long. CDR3 sequence (DNA): TGTGCCTGGAGGGGGGAGGGACAGGGAGGGTGGCCCCAGCATTTT. Amino acid sequence: CAWRGEGQGGWPQHF.

The chain uses TRBV5-6 and TRBJ1-2, with D tentatively TRBD1 (6 bases). V was pared by 2 bases and J by 1 base, with 6 bases between. The CDR3 loop spans 13 amino acids. Germline V gene sequence: CDR1 SGHDT, CDR2 YYEEEE. CDR3 nucleotides: TGTGCCAGCAGCTTACAGGGTAACTATGGCTACACCTTC. Translation gives CASSLQGNYGYTF.

This clone showed up just a few times. This CDR3 is also generated by other DNA sequences in the sample. The rearrangement links TRBV4-1 to TRBJ2-7; 9 bases map to TRBD1. V lost 4 bases, J lost 2 bases, and 6 bases stayed unmatched. Germline CDR1 and CDR2: MGHRA and YSYEKL. This CDR3 spans 15 amino acids. This chain's CDR3 is CASSLLGQGTYEQYF. CDR3 nucleotides: TGCGCCAGCAGCCTTCTGGGACAGGGAACCTACGAGCAGTACTTC.

The chain joins TRBV28 to TRBJ2-7; TRBD1 matches at 8 bases. V was pared by 8 bases and J by 3 bases, with 9 bases of the junction left unmatched. CDR1 and CDR2 from the germline V gene are MDHEN and SYDVKM. This CDR3 is built from 14 residues. CDR3 region: CASCGQGYFYEQYF. CDR3 DNA sequence: TGTGCCAGCTGTGGACAGGGATACTTCTACGAGCAGTACTTC.

V gene TRBV7-2 combines with J gene TRBJ1-1; no firm D call. Trimming removed 5 bases from V and 1 base from J, with 11 bases in between. This CDR3 spans 14 amino acids. The germline V gene has CDR1 SGHTA and CDR2 FQGNSA. The DNA for the CDR3 is TGTGCCAGCAGCCCAGGCCCAGGGAACACTGAAGCTTTCTTT. It translates to CASSPGPGNTEAFF.

The chain employs TRBV27 and TRBJ2-1; 11 bases line up with TRBD2. The CDR3 totals 18 residues. J lost 0 bases, V lost 3 bases, and 7 bases had no gene match. Germline lookup yields CDR1 MNHEY and CDR2 SMNVEV (reference sequence). The CDR3 DNA is TGTGCCAGCAGTTTCATAGCGGGGGGGCCTAACTCCTACAATGAGCAGTTCTTC. This gives the protein CASSFIAGGPNSYNEQFF.

This chain links TRBV30 with TRBJ1-5; TRBD1 matches at 10 bases. Trimming at V came to 2 bases and at J to 5 bases, leaving 3 bases not matched to a gene. Germline V gene lookup returns CDR1 GTSNPN and CDR2 SVGIG (reference sequence). CDR3 length: 14 residues. CDR3 in DNA: TGTGCCTGGAGTAGGGGACAGGGGTATCAGCCCCAGCATTTT. It codes for CAWSRGQGYQPQHF.

The rearrangement links TRBV11-2 to TRBJ2-5; 7 bases map to TRBD2. The germline CDR1 and CDR2 sequences are SGHAT and FQNNGV. V lost 6 bases and J lost 1; bases outside the gene matches: 8. The CDR3 contains 15 residues. CDR3 sequence: CASRSGAGGQETQYF. The CDR3 DNA is TGTGCCAGCAGAAGCGGGGCCGGTGGCCAAGAGACCCAGTACTTC.

This clone was picked up a small number of times. The DNA of the CDR3 is TGTGCCAGCAGCCCTAAAGAGGGCCCCTACGAGCAGTACTTC. Translation gives CASSPKEGPYEQYF. The genes are TRBV7-8 and TRBJ2-5; D possibly corresponds to TRBD2 (5 bases). The end of the DNA fits TRBJ2-7 better, so the J call may be wrong. CDR1 and CDR2 from the germline V gene are SGHVS and FQNEAQ. CDR3 length: 14 amino acids.

Points on this clone: At one end, the junction sequence differs from germline, possibly due to a read error. V and J are TRBV10-1 and TRBJ2-7; the match to TRBD1 covers 8 bases. Germline-derived CDR1 and CDR2 are WNHNN and SYGVQD (reference sequence). The CDR3 totals 17 residues. The CDR3 loop reads CASIKARGRLQPYGQYF. In DNA, the CDR3 is TGCGCCAGCATAAAGGCCAGGGGGCGCTTACAGCCCTACGGGCAGTACTTC.

The chain is built from TRBV9 and TRBJ2-7, with 7 bases that match TRBD2. The CDR3 totals 17 residues. The germline V gene encodes CDR1 SGDLS and CDR2 YYNGEE. V lost 4 bases, J lost 0 bases, and 13 bases stayed unmatched. CDR3 nucleotides: TGTGCCAGCAGCCTACTACCCGGGGAGGGGAGCTCCTACGAGCAGTACTTC. Translated, it gives CASSLLPGEGSSYEQYF.

V and J are TRBV4-2 and TRBJ2-5; 7 bases match TRBD1. The DNA end lines up better with TRBJ2-7; the J call may be wrong. From germline, CDR1 is LGHNA and CDR2 YNFKEQ. This CDR3 has 16 residues. The CDR3 region has the DNA TGTGCCAGCAGCCGTGGGGGTGGGACAGACCCCTACGAGCAGTACTTC. Amino acid sequence: CASSRGGGTDPYEQYF.

The chain joins TRBV7-6 to TRBJ2-3; D is unresolved. The germline CDR1 and CDR2 sequences are SGHVS and FNYEAQ. The V gene lost 1 base and the J gene lost 2 bases, with 4 bases spanning the gap. This CDR3 contains 13 residues. CDR3 nucleotides: TGTGCCAGCAGCTTAGATAACACAGATACGCAGTATTTT. Its protein product is CASSLDNTDTQYF.

Concerning this clone: No conserved phenylalanine or tryptophan ends this CDR3, so it is likely a read error. No DNA is shown, since the ends of the CDR3 on it are uncertain; the CDR3 is the one TCRdb lists. This chain connects TRBV9 to TRBJ2-7; TRBD2 is the table's D call and was not checked against the DNA. Germline V gene lookup returns CDR1 SGDLS and CDR2 YYNGEE. The CDR3 sequence runs 9 residues, both termini included. This CDR3 is CASSVAIAL.